The 5 T cell receptor beta chains given below trace back to one sample, sequenced in a study of blood T cell repertoires in COVID-19. The protocol was immunoSEQ multiplex PCR, while the TCRdb copy is restricted to in-frame clones and leaves out a portion. The sample carries roughly 310,000 clones, about nine tenths recorded once. The material sequenced was peripheral blood. The receptors originated from a woman aged 25 to 39 with COVID-19, enrolled during active disease.

J is TRBJ2-3 and V is TRBV27; D possibly corresponds to TRBD2 (6 bases). Trimming shortened V by 8 bases and J by 3 bases, and 15 bases separated the two germline ends. The germline CDR1 and CDR2 sequences are MNHEY and SMNVEV (reference sequence). The CDR3 length is 14 residues. Here the CDR3 reads CASGRRDGTDTQYF. The CDR3 DNA follows: TGTGCCAGCGGGAGGCGGGATGGGACAGATACGCAGTATTTT.

This clone was seen only a few times. The CDR3 loop reads CASSYCRTGDVYGYTF. CDR3 sequence (DNA): TGTGCCAGCAGTTACTGCCGGACAGGGGACGTCTATGGCTACACCTTC. The J gene is TRBJ1-2, the V gene TRBV6-7; TRBD1 agrees at 9 bases. TRBV6-7 qualifies as an ORF whose function is uncertain. The junction had 7 bases not matched to a gene; V was cut back by 1 base and J by 4 bases. This CDR3 is built from 16 residues.

The genes are TRBV5-6 and TRBJ1-6; D may be TRBD1 (5 bases). The CDR3 extends over 16 amino acids. Germline CDR1 is SGHDT and CDR2 is YYEEEE. Trimming pared 3 bases from V and 9 bases from J, leaving 19 bases between. CDR3: CASSSTAGGSVSPLHF. For the CDR3, the DNA is TGTGCCAGCAGCTCCACTGCGGGGGGGTCGGTTTCACCCCTCCACTTT.

This clone is a singleton in its sample. The chain links TRBV19 to TRBJ1-2; unclear D gene. V was clipped by 4 bases and J by 4 bases, with 22 bases between them. The length of the CDR3 is 17 residues. CDR1 is LNHDA, CDR2 SQIVND, per germline (reference sequence). CDR3 bases: TGTGCCAGTAGTACCCCTCCAGGCTCCCTACCAGTCTATGGCTACACCTTC. Encoded protein: CASSTPPGSLPVYGYTF.

The chain is built from TRBV3-1 (or the pseudogene TRBV3-2) and TRBJ2-5; 8 nucleotides align to TRBD2. There are 16 residues in the CDR3. Per the germline V gene, CDR1 is LGHDT and CDR2 is YNNKEL (reference sequence). J gave up 0 bases and V 1 base, and 4 bases lay outside the gene matches. The CDR3, as DNA: TGTGCCAGCAGCCAAGGGACTAGCACACACCAAGAGACCCAGTACTTC. This sequence encodes CASSQGTSTHQETQYF.